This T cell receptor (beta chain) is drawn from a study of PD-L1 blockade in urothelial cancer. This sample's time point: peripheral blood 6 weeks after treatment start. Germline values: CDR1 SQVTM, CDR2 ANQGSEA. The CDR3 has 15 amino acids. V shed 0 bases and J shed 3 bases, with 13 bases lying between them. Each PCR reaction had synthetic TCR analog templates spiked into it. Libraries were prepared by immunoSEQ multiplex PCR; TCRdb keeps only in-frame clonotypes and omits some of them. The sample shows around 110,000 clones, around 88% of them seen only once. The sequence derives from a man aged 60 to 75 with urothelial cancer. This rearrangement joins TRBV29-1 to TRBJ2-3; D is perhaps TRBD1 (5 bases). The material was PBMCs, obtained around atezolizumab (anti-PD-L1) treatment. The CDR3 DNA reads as TGCAGCGTTGAAGATCTGGTCAGGGAAACAGATACGCAGTATTTT. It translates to CSVEDLVRETDTQYF.